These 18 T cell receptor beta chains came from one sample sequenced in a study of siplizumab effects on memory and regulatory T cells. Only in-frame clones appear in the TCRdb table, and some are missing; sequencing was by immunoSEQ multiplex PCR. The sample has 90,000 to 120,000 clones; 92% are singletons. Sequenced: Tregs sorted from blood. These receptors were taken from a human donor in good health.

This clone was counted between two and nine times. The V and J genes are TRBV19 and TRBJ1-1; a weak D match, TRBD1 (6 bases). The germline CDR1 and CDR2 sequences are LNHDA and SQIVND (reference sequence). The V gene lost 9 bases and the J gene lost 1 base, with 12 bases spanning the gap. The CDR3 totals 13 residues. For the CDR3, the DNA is TGTGCCAGCACAGGGTTGACGAACACTGAAGCTTTCTTT. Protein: CASTGLTNTEAFF.

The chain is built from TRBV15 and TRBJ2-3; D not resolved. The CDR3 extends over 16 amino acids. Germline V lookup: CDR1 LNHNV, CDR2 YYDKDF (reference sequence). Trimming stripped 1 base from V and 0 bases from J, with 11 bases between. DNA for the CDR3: TGTGCCACCAGCAGAGCCCACCTCTCTAGCACAGATACGCAGTATTTT. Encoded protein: CATSRAHLSSTDTQYF.

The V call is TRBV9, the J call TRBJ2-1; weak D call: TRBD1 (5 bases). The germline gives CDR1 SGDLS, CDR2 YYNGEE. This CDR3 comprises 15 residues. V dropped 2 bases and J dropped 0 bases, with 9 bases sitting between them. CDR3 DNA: TGTGCCAGCAGCGTGGTAGGGGCCTCCTACAATGAGCAGTTCTTC. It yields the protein CASSVVGASYNEQFF. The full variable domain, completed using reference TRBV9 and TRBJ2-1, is DSGVTQTPKHLITATGQRVTLRCSPRSGDLSVYWYQQSLDQGLQFLIQYYNGEERAKGNILERFSAQQFPDLHSELNLSSLELGDSALYFCASSVVGASYNEQFFGPGTRLTVL.

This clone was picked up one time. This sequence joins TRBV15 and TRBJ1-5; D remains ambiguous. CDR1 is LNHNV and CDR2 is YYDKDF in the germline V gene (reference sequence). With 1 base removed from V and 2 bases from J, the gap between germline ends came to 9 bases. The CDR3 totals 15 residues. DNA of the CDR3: TGTGCCACCAGCAGAGGGGAGTTGGGCAATCAGCCCCAGCATTTT. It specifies CATSRGELGNQPQHF.

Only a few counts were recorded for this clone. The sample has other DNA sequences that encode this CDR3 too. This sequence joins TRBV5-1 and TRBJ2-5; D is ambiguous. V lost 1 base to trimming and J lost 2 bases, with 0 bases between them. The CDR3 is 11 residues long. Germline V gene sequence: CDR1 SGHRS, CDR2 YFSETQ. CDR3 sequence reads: CASSLQETQYF. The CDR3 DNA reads TGCGCCAGCAGCTTGCAAGAGACCCAGTACTTC.

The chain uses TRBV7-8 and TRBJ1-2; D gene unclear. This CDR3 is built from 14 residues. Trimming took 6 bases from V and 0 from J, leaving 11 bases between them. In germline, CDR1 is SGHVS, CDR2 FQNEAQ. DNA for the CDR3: TGTGCCAGCAGTTTTTCGCGAGCTAACTATGGCTACACCTTC. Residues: CASSFSRANYGYTF. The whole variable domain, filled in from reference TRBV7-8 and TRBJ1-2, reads GAGVSQSPRYKVAKRGQDVALRCDPISGHVSLFWYQQALGQGPEFLTYFQNEAQLDKSGLPSDRFFAERPEGSVSTLKIQRTQQEDSAVYLCASSFSRANYGYTFGSGTRLTVV.

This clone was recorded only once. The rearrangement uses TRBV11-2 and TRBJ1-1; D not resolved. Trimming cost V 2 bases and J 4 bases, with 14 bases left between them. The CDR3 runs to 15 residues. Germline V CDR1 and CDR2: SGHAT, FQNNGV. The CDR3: CASSLTGGGSTEAFF. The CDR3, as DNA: TGTGCCAGCAGCTTAACCGGAGGAGGGAGCACTGAAGCTTTCTTT.

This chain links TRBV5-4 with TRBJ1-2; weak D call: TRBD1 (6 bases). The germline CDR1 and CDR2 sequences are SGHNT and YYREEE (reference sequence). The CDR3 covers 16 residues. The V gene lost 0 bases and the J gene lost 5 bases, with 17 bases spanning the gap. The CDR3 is CASSLDFRGAYYGYTF. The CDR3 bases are TGTGCCAGCAGCTTGGATTTCAGGGGCGCTTATTATGGCTACACCTTC.

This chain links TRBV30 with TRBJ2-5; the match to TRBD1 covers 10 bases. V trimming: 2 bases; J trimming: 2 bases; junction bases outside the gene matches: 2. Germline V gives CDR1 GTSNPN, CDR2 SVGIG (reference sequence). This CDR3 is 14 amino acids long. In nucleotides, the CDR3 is TGTGCCTGGAGTAGGGGACAGGGGCAAGAGACCCAGTACTTC. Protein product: CAWSRGQGQETQYF.

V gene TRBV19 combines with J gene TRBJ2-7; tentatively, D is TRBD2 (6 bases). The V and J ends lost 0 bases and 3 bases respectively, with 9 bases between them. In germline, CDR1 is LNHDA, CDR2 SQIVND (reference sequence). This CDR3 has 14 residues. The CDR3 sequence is CASSIEGGFYEQYF. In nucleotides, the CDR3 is TGTGCCAGTAGTATAGAGGGGGGATTCTACGAGCAGTACTTC.

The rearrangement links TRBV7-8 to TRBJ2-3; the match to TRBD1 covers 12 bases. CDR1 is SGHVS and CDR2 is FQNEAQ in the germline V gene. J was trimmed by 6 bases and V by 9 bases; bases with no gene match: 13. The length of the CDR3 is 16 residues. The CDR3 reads CASYPRDRGLPDTQYF. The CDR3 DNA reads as TGTGCCAGTTATCCCCGGGACAGGGGGCTTCCCGATACGCAGTATTTT.

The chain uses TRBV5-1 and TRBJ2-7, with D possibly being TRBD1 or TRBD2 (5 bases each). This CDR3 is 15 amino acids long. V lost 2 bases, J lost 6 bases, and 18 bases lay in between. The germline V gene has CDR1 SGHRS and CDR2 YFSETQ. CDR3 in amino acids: CASSFRGPGTAEQYF. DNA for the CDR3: TGCGCCAGCAGCTTTCGGGGCCCCGGAACGGCCGAGCAGTACTTC. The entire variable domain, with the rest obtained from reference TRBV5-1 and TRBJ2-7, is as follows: KAGVTQTPRYLIKTRGQQVTLSCSPISGHRSVSWYQQTPGQGLQFLFEYFSETQRNKGNFPGRFSGRQFSNSRSEMNVSTLELGDSALYLCASSFRGPGTAEQYFGPGTRLTVT.

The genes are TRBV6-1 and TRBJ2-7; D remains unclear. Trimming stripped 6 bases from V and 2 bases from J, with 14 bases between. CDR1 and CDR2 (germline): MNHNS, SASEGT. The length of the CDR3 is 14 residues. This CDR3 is CASRELPNTYEQYF. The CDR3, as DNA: TGTGCCAGCAGGGAACTACCAAATACCTACGAGCAGTACTTC.

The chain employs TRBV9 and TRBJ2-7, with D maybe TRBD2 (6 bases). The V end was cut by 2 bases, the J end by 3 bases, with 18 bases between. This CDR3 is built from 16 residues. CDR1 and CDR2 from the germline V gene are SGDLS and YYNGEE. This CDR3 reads CASSVAAGDFYYEQYF. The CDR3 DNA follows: TGTGCCAGCAGCGTGGCAGCCGGGGACTTCTACTACGAGCAGTACTTC.

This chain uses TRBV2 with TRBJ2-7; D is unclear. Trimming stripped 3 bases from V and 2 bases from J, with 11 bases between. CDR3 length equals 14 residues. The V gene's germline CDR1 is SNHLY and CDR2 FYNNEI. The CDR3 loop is CASSDPAGAYEQYF. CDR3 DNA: TGTGCCAGCAGTGATCCCGCAGGAGCCTACGAGCAGTACTTC.

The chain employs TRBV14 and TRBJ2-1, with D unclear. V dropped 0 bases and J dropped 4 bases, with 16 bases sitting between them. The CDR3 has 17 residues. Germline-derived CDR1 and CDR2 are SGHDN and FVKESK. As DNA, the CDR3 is TGTGCCAGCAGCCAAGACTGGGGTTTTGAGACATACAATGAGCAGTTCTTC. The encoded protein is CASSQDWGFETYNEQFF.

This CDR3 reads CASSTGLADNEQFF. DNA of the CDR3: TGTGCCAGCAGTACGGGACTAGCGGACAATGAGCAGTTCTTC. The chain is built from TRBV6-5 and TRBJ2-1; 11 bases match TRBD2. CDR1 MNHEY and CDR2 SVGAGI come from the germline V gene. V was pared by 5 bases and J by 5 bases, with 2 bases of the junction left unmatched. The CDR3 length is 14 residues.

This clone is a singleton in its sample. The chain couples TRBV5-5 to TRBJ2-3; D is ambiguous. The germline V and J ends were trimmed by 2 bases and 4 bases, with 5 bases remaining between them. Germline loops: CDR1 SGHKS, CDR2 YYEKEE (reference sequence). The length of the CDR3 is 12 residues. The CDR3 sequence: CASSFLADTQYF. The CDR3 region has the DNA TGTGCCAGCAGCTTTCTGGCAGATACGCAGTATTTT. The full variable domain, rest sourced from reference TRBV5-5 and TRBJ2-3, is DAGVTQSPTHLIKTRGQQVTLRCSPISGHKSVSWYQQVLGQGPQFIFQYYEKEERGRGNFPDRFSARQFPNYSSELNVNALLLGDSALYLCASSFLADTQYFGPGTRLTVL.